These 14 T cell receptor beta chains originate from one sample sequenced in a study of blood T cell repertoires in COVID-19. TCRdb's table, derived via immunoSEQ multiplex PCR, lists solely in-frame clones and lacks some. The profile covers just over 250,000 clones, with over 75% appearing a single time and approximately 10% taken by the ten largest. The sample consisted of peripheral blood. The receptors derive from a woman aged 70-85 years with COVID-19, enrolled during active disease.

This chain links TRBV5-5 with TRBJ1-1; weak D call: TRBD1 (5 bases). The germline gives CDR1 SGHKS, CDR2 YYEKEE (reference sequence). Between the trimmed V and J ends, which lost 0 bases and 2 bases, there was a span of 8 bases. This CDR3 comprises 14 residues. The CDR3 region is CASSLGGANTEAFF. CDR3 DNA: TGTGCCAGCAGCTTGGGTGGGGCTAACACTGAAGCTTTCTTT.

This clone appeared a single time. CDR3 amino acids: CASSSGGRNSPLHF. The CDR3 nucleotides read TGTGCCAGCAGCTCCGGGGGACGAAATTCACCCCTCCACTTT. This chain uses TRBV7-9 with TRBJ1-6, with a possible D match to TRBD1 (5 bases). Trimming stripped 4 bases from V and 7 bases from J, with 11 bases between. Germline CDR1 and CDR2: SEHNR and FQNEAQ (reference sequence). There are 14 residues in the CDR3.

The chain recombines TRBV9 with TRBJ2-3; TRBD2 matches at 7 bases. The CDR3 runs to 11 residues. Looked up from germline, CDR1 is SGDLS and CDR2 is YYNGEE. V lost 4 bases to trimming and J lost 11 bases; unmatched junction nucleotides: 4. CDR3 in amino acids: CASSPQRGQYF. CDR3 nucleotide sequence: TGTGCCAGCAGCCCCCAGCGGGGGCAGTATTTT.

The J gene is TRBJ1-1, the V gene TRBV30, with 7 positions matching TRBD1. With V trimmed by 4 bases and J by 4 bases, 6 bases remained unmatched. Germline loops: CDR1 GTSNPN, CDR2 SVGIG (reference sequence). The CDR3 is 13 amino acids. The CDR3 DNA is TGTGCCTGGAAGACAGGGAGCGGCACTGAAGCTTTCTTT. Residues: CAWKTGSGTEAFF.

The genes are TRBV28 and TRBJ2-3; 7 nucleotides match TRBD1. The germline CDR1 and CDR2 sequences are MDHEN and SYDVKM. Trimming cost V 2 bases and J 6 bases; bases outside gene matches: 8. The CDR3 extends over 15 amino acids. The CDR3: CASSLQDRVMDTQYF. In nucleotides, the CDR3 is TGTGCCAGCAGTTTACAAGACAGGGTTATGGATACGCAGTATTTT.

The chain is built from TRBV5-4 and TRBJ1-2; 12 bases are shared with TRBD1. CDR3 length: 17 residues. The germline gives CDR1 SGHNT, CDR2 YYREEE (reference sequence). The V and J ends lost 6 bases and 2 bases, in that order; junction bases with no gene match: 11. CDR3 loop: CASIPGTGGAQNYGYTF. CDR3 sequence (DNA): TGTGCCAGCATTCCTGGGACAGGGGGCGCCCAGAACTATGGCTACACCTTC. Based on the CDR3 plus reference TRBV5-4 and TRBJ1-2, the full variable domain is ETGVTQSPTHLIKTRGQQVTLRCSSQSGHNTVSWYQQALGQGPQFIFQYYREEENGRGNFPPRFSGLQFPNYSSELNVNALELDDSALYLCASIPGTGGAQNYGYTFGSGTRLTVV.

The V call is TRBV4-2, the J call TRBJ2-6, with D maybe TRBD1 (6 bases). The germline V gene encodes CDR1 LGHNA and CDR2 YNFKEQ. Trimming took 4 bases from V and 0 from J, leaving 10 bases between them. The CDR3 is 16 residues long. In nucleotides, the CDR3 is TGTGCCAGCAGCCGAGGACAGCCCTCTGGGGCCAACGTCCTGACTTTC. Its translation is CASSRGQPSGANVLTF.

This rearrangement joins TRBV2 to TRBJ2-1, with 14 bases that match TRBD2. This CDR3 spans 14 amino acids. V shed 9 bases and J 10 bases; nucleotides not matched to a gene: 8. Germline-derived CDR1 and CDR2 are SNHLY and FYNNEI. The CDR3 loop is CASLGLAGVDEQFF. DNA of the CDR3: TGTGCCAGTCTGGGACTAGCGGGAGTGGACGAGCAGTTCTTC.

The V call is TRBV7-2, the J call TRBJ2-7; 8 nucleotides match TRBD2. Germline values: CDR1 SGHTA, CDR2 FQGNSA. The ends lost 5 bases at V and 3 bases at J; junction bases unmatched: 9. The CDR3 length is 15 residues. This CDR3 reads CASSPYSGVSYEQYF. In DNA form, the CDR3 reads TGTGCCAGCAGCCCCTATAGCGGGGTAAGCTACGAGCAGTACTTC.

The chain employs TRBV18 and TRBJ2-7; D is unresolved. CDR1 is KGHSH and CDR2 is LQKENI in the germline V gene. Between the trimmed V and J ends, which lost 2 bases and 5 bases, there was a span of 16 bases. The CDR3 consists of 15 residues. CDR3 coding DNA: TGTGCCAGCTCACCAGTGAGACGGAGTGGCGACGAGCAGTACTTC. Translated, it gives CASSPVRRSGDEQYF.

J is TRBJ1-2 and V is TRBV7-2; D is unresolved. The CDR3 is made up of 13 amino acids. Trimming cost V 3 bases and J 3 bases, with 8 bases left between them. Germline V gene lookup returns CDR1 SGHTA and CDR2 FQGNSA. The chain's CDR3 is CASSLGSDYGYTF. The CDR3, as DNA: TGTGCCAGCAGCTTGGGGAGCGACTATGGCTACACCTTC.

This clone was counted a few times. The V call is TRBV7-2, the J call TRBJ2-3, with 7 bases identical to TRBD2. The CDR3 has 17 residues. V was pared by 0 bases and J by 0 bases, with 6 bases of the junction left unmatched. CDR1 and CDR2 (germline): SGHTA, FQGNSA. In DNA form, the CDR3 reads TGTGCCAGCAGCTTAGCTCGGGAGGCCGGCAGCACAGATACGCAGTATTTT. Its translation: CASSLAREAGSTDTQYF.

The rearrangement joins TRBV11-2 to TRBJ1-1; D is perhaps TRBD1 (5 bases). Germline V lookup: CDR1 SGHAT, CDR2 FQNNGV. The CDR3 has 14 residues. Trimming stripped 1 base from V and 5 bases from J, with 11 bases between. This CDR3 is CASSLASGLTEAFF. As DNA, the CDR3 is TGTGCCAGCAGCTTAGCATCAGGGCTAACTGAAGCTTTCTTT.

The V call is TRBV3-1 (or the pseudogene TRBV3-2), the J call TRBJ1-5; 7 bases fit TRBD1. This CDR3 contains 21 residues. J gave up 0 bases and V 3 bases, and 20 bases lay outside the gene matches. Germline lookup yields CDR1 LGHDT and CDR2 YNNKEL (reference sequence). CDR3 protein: CASSQSPGIVIGTDSNQPQHF. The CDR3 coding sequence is TGTGCCAGCAGCCAGAGTCCCGGAATTGTTATCGGGACAGATAGCAATCAGCCCCAGCATTTT.